Below, 15 T cell receptor beta chains from the same sample are listed, as sequenced in a study of blood T cells in healthy people across ages. The use of a sample-barcoded 5' primer and a J-beta primer mix characterized a second PCR of roughly 6 to 12 cycles. Each CDR3 protein is one row after TCRdb ran MiXCR on the 5' RACE reads. The sample records around 990,000 distinct CDR3 sequences, around 27% being singletons. These data also formed part of another study, on T cells of mothers and their children.

The sequenced material came from blood. These receptors came from a girl aged 2 to 9 in good health.

The rearrangement uses TRBV2 and TRBJ2-1; 11 nucleotides agree with TRBD2. This CDR3 is 18 amino acids long. Losses at the gene ends were 2 bases for V and 12 bases for J; bases not matched to a gene: 18. Germline loops: CDR1 SNHLY, CDR2 FYNNEI. CDR3 region: CASSERLAGNRGTSGQFF. CDR3 DNA sequence: TGTGCCAGCAGTGAAAGACTAGCGGGAAACCGGGGTACGAGCGGGCAGTTCTTC.

Only a few counts were recorded for this clonotype. The rearrangement links TRBV29-1 to TRBJ2-2; 9 bases are shared with TRBD1. The CDR3 sequence is 14 residues long. Germline assignment: CDR1 SQVTM and CDR2 ANQGSEA. V dropped 7 bases and J dropped 5; count of bases not matched to a gene: 8. The CDR3 here is CSAQTGGLTGELFF. The CDR3 DNA reads as TGCAGCGCCCAAACAGGGGGCCTAACCGGGGAGCTGTTTTTT.

This clonotype was seen a few times. This chain uses TRBV2 with TRBJ1-3; D remains unclear. The CDR3 length is 13 residues. The germline V gene has CDR1 SNHLY and CDR2 FYNNEI. Trimming shortened V by 9 bases and J by 2 bases, and 11 bases separated the two germline ends. CDR3 DNA: TGTGCCAGTGCCCAAGTTGCTGGAAACACCATATATTTT. Translated: CASAQVAGNTIYF. Looking up the rest from reference TRBV2 and TRBJ1-3 gives the full variable domain: EPEVTQTPSHQVTQMGQEVILRCVPISNHLYFYWYRQILGQKVEFLVSFYNNEISEKSEIFDDQFSVERPDGSNFTLKIRSTKLEDSAMYFCASAQVAGNTIYFGEGSWLTVV.

The rearrangement links TRBV2 to TRBJ1-1, with D perhaps TRBD1 (5 bases). The V end lost 6 bases, the J end lost 3 bases, and 20 bases lay between the germline ends. The CDR3 runs to 16 residues. CDR1 is SNHLY, CDR2 FYNNEI, per germline. The CDR3 coding sequence is TGTGCCAGCAGGGAACCGGGGGACGCCTTGGACACTGAAGCTTTCTTT. Its protein product is CASREPGDALDTEAFF. Drawing the rest from reference TRBV2 and TRBJ1-1, the complete variable domain is EPEVTQTPSHQVTQMGQEVILRCVPISNHLYFYWYRQILGQKVEFLVSFYNNEISEKSEIFDDQFSVERPDGSNFTLKIRSTKLEDSAMYFCASREPGDALDTEAFFGQGTRLTVV.

The sample holds many counts of this clonotype. This sequence joins TRBV29-1 and TRBJ1-1, with 11 bases identical to TRBD1. The CDR3 is 15 residues long. Per germline, CDR1 SQVTM and CDR2 ANQGSEA. The V and J ends lost 1 base and 5 bases, in that order; junction bases with no gene match: 6. The CDR3 nucleotides read TGCAGCGTTGAAGGGACAGGGGGCGCAAGAACTGAAGCTTTCTTT. Translating gives CSVEGTGGARTEAFF.

The rearrangement joins TRBV4-2 to TRBJ2-5; 7 nucleotides align to TRBD1. The germline gives CDR1 LGHNA, CDR2 YNFKEQ. The CDR3 extends over 15 amino acids. V dropped 0 bases and J dropped 2; count of bases not matched to a gene: 3. This CDR3 reads CASSQDWGQQETQYF. As DNA, the CDR3 is TGTGCCAGCAGCCAAGATTGGGGACAGCAAGAGACCCAGTACTTC.

The gene calls are TRBV20-1 and TRBJ2-5; TRBD2 matches at 8 bases. The DNA end lines up better with TRBJ2-7; the J call may be wrong. Germline V gene data show CDR1 as DFQATT and CDR2 as SNEGSKA (reference sequence). The CDR3 has 13 amino acids. CDR3 protein: CSARGRGVYEQYF. DNA of the CDR3: TGCAGTGCTAGAGGGCGGGGGGTCTACGAGCAGTACTTC.

This clonotype was picked up a small number of times. V gene TRBV6-6 combines with J gene TRBJ2-1; D may be TRBD2 (7 bases). Germline lookup yields CDR1 MNHNY and CDR2 SVGAGI (reference sequence). This CDR3 is 14 amino acids long. Trimming removed 7 bases at V and 5 bases at J, with 15 bases between. CDR3 in amino acids: CASISGAGDNEQFF. CDR3 bases: TGTGCCAGCATCTCGGGGGCGGGGGACAATGAGCAGTTCTTC.

V is TRBV7-2 and J is TRBJ1-2; 7 bases map to TRBD1. CDR1 SGHTA and CDR2 FQGNSA come from the germline V gene. V shed 1 base, J shed 5 bases, and the junction held 7 bases outside the gene matches. The CDR3 loop spans 15 amino acids. CDR3 amino acids: CASSLGPGQPYGYTF. The CDR3 region has the DNA TGTGCCAGCAGCTTAGGGCCGGGACAGCCATATGGCTACACCTTC.

The CDR3: CSVISASYNEQFF. CDR3 coding DNA: TGCAGCGTGATTAGCGCCTCCTACAATGAGCAGTTCTTC. The chain is built from TRBV29-1 and TRBJ2-1, with D possibly matching TRBD2 (5 bases). V was cut by 6 bases and J by 0 bases, with 9 bases left in between. CDR1 SQVTM and CDR2 ANQGSEA come from the germline V gene. This CDR3 is 13 amino acids long.

This clonotype turned up a few times. This chain joins TRBV15 and TRBJ2-1; TRBD2 matches at 12 bases. The CDR3 length is 19 residues. Trimming at V came to 5 bases and at J to 5 bases, leaving 16 bases not matched to a gene. The germline V gene encodes CDR1 LNHNV and CDR2 YYDKDF (reference sequence). The DNA for the CDR3 is TGTGCCACCAGCGTTGGAGCCCCCGGACTAGCGGGAAAGAACAATGAGCAGTTCTTC. As protein: CATSVGAPGLAGKNNEQFF.

This clonotype came up a few times. The chain uses TRBV5-5 and TRBJ2-1; 8 bases are a match to TRBD1. Germline assignment: CDR1 SGHKS and CDR2 YYEKEE (reference sequence). The CDR3 is 15 residues long. V was pared by 3 bases and J by 4 bases, with 6 bases of the junction left unmatched. CDR3 sequence: CASSYHRQGYNEQFF. The CDR3 DNA reads as TGTGCCAGCAGCTACCATAGACAGGGGTACAATGAGCAGTTCTTC.

This chain links TRBV12-3 or TRBV12-4 with TRBJ2-3, with TRBD2 as a possible D gene (7 bases). The CDR3 length is 13 residues. Trimming stripped 9 bases from V and 5 bases from J, with 15 bases between. The CDR3 loop reads CASGGGPKDTQYF. Written as DNA, the CDR3 is TGTGCCAGTGGGGGGGGCCCTAAAGATACGCAGTATTTT.

This clonotype was picked up a small number of times. The V call is TRBV20-1, the J call TRBJ1-2; D gene uncertain. V dropped 5 bases and J dropped 3 bases, with 19 bases sitting between them. Germline V gives CDR1 DFQATT, CDR2 SNEGSKA (reference sequence). The CDR3 has 15 amino acids. CDR3 bases: TGCAGTGCTCTCCCGGACCCCTCTTTTCACTATGGCTACACCTTC. Translated, it gives CSALPDPSFHYGYTF.

This chain uses TRBV12-3 or TRBV12-4 with TRBJ2-5; 8 bases agree with TRBD2. The DNA end is a closer match to TRBJ2-7, so the J assignment may be wrong. The CDR3 spans 18 residues. The CDR3 DNA follows: TGTGCCAGCAGTTTAGGCGGGAGGAGTAACTATGGAAGCCACGAGCAGTACTTC. Its translation: CASSLGGRSNYGSHEQYF.